This T cell receptor beta chain was documented in a study of blood T cell repertoires in COVID-19. Study information: In each case, the material was cDNA or gDNA derived from T cells, B-cell-depleted T cells, or PBMCs.

Only in-frame clones appear in the TCRdb table, and some are missing; sequencing was by immunoSEQ multiplex PCR. The sample shows around 250,000 clones, more than 85% of them seen only once. Ages ranged from about 18 to 89 years, with residence in around 24 US areas. People in the exposed group encountered a COVID-19 case within 2 weeks before entering the study. The receptor was derived from a middle-aged man who had been exposed to COVID-19. Sequencing was carried out using PBMCs or T cells enriched from blood (not recorded which).

CDR3 DNA sequence: TGTGCCAGCACCGTCGGATACTATACAGATACGCAGTATTTT. Amino acids: CASTVGYYTDTQYF. The chain employs TRBV28 and TRBJ2-3; D gene uncertain. The CDR3 is made up of 14 amino acids. V dropped 7 bases and J dropped 3 bases, with 14 bases sitting between them. Germline V gene data show CDR1 as MDHEN and CDR2 as SYDVKM.